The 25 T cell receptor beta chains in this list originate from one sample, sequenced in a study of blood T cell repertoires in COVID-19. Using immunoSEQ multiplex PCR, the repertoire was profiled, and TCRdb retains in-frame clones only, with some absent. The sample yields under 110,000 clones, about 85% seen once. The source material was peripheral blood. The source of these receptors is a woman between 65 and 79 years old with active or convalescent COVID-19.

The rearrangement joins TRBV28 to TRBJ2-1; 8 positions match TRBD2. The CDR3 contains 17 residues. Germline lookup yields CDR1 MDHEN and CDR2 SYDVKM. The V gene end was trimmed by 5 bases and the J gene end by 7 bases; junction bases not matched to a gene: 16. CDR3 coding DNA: TGTGCCAGCAGTGCCAACCGGCCTAGCGGGTTAGGTAATGAGCAGTTCTTC. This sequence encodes CASSANRPSGLGNEQFF.

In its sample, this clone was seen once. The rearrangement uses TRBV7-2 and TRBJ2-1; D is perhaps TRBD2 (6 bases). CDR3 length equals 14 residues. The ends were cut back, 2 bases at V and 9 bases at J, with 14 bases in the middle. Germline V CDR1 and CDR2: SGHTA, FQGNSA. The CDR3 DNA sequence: TGTGCCAGCAGCTTATGGGACGGGAGCGGTGAGCAGTTCTTC. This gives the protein CASSLWDGSGEQFF.

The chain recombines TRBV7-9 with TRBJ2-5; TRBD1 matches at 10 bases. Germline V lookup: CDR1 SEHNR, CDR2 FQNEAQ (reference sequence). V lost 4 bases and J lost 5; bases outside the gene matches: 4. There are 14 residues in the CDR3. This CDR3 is CASSSTGGVETQYF. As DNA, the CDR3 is TGTGCCAGCAGCTCGACAGGGGGCGTGGAGACCCAGTACTTC.

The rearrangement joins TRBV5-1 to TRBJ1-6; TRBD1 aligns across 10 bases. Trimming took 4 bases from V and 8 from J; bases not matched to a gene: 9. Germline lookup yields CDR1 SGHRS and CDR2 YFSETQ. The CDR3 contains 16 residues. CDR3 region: CASSLTTGGEYSPLHF. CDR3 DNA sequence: TGCGCCAGCAGCCTGACGACAGGGGGCGAATATTCACCCCTCCACTTT.

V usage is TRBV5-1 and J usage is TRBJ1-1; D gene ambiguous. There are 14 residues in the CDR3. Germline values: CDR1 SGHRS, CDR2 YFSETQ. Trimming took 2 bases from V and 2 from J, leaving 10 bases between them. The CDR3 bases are TGCGCCAGCAGCTTTAACGGGGAAAACACTGAAGCTTTCTTT. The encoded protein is CASSFNGENTEAFF.

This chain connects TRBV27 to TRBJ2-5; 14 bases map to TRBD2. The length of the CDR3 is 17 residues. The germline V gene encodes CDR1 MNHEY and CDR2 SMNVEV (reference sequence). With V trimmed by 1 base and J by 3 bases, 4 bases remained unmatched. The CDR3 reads CASSLFGLAGGEETQYF. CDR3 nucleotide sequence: TGTGCCAGCAGTTTATTTGGACTAGCGGGAGGAGAAGAGACCCAGTACTTC.

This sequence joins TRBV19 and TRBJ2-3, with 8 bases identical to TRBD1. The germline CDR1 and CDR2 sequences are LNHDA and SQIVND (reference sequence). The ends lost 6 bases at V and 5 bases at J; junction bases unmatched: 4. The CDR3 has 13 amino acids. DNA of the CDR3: TGTGCCAGTAGCCAGGGGGCGCGAGATACGCAGTATTTT. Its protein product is CASSQGARDTQYF. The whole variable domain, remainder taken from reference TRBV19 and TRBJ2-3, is DGGITQSPKYLFRKEGQNVTLSCEQNLNHDAMYWYRQDPGQGLRLIYYSQIVNDFQKGDIAEGYSVSREKKESFPLTVTSAQKNPTAFYLCASSQGARDTQYFGPGTRLTVL.

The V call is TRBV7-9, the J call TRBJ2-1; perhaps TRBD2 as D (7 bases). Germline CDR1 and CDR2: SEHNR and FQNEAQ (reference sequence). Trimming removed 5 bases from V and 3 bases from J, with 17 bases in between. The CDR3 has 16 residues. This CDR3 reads CASSRTRGGDYNEQFF. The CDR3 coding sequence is TGTGCCAGCAGCCGGACTAGAGGGGGGGACTACAATGAGCAGTTCTTC.

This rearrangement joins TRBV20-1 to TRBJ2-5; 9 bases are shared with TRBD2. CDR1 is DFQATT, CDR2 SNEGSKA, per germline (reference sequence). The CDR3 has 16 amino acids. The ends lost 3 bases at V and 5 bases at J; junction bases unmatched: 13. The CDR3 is CSASSLGSGRQETQYF. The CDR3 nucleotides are TGCAGTGCTAGTTCCCTTGGTAGCGGGAGACAGGAGACCCAGTACTTC.

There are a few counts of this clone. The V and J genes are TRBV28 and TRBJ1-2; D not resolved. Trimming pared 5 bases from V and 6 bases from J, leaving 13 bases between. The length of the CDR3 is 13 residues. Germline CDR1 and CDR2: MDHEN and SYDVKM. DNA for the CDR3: TGTGCCAGCAGTACACAGATGGGTGATGGCTACACCTTC. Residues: CASSTQMGDGYTF.

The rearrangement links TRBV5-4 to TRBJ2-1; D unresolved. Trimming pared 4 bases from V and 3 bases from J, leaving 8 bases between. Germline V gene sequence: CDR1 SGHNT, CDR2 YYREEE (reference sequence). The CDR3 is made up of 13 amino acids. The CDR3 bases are TGTGCCAGCAGCCCGCCCGGCTACAATGAGCAGTTCTTC. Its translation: CASSPPGYNEQFF.

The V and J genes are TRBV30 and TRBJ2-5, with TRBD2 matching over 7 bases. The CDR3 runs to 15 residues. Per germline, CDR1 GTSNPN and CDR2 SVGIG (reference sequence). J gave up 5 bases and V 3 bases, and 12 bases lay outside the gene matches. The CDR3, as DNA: TGTGCCTGGAGCAGGACGGGCGGGGGTGTGGAGACCCAGTACTTC. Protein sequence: CAWSRTGGGVETQYF.

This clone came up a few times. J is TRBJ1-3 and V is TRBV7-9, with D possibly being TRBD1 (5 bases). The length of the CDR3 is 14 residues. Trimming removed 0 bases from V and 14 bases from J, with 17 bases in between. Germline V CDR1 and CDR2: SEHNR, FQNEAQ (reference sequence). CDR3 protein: CASSLATDSPVVYF. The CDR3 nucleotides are TGTGCCAGCAGCTTAGCGACCGACAGCCCGGTGGTATATTTT.

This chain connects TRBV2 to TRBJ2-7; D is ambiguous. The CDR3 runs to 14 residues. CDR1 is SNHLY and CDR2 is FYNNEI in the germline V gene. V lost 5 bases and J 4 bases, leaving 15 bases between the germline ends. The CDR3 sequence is CASSTVVLGYEQYF. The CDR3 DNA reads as TGTGCCAGCAGTACCGTTGTGCTAGGTTACGAGCAGTACTTC.

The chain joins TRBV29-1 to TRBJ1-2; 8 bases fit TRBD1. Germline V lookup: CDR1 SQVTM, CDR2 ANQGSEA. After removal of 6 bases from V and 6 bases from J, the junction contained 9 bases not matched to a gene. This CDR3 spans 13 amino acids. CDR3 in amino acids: CSVPPTGGHGYTF. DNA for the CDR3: TGCAGCGTCCCGCCTACAGGGGGTCATGGCTACACCTTC.

The CDR3: CAWSVGVIYEQYF. CDR3 coding DNA: TGTGCCTGGAGTGTAGGGGTCATCTACGAGCAGTACTTC. The chain carries TRBV30 and TRBJ2-7; D is possibly TRBD1 (5 bases). Trimming stripped 0 bases from V and 3 bases from J, with 9 bases between. The CDR3 is 13 residues long. The germline V gene encodes CDR1 GTSNPN and CDR2 SVGIG (reference sequence).

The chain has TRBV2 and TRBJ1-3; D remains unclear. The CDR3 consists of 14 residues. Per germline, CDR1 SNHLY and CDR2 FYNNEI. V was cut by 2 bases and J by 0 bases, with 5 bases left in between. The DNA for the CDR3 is TGTGCCAGCAGTGAATCCAGCTCTGGAAACACCATATATTTT. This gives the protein CASSESSSGNTIYF.

Written as DNA, the CDR3 is TGTGCCAGTAGGGGACTAGCGGGAGTCACCGGGGAGCTGTTTTTT. As protein: CASRGLAGVTGELFF. The chain recombines TRBV19 with TRBJ2-2, with TRBD2 matching over 14 bases. CDR1 and CDR2 (germline): LNHDA, SQIVND (reference sequence). The V gene end was trimmed by 6 bases and the J gene end by 4 bases; junction bases not matched to a gene: 1. The CDR3 covers 15 residues.

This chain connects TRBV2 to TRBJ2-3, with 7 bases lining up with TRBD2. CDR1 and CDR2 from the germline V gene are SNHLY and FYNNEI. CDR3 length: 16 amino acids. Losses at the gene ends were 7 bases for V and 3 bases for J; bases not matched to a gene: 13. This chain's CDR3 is CASIMRELVRTDTQYF. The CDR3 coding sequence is TGTGCCAGCATTATGCGGGAGTTGGTTAGGACAGATACGCAGTATTTT.

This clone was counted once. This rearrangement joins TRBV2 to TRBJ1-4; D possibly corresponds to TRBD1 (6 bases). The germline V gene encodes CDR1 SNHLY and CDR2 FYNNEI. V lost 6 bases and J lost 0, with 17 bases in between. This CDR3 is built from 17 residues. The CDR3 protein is CASSPLEGGATNEKLFF. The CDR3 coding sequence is TGTGCCAGCAGCCCTCTCGAGGGGGGGGCAACTAATGAAAAACTGTTTTTT.

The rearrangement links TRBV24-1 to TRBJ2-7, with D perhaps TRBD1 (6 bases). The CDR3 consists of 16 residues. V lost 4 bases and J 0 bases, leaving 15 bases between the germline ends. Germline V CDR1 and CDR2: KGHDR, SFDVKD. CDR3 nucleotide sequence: TGTGCCACCAGTGACGAGGGACAACCTTTCTCCTACGAGCAGTACTTC. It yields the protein CATSDEGQPFSYEQYF.

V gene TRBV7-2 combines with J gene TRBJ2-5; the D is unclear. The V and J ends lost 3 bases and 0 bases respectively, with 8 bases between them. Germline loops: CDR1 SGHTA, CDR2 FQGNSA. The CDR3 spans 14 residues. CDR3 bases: TGTGCCAGCAGCTTCCTACAGTACCAAGAGACCCAGTACTTC. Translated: CASSFLQYQETQYF.

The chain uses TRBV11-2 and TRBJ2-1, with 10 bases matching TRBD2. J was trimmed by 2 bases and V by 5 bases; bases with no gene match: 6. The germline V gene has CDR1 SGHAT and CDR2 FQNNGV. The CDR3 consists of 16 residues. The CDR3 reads CASSHPGLAAYNEQFF. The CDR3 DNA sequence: TGTGCCAGCAGCCACCCCGGACTAGCGGCCTACAATGAGCAGTTCTTC.

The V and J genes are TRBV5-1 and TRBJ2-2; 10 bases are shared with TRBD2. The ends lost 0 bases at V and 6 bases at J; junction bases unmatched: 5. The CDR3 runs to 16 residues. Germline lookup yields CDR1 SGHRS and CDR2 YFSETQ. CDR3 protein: CASSLAGSGGAGELFF. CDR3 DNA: TGCGCCAGCAGCTTGGCCGGGAGCGGGGGGGCCGGGGAGCTGTTTTTT. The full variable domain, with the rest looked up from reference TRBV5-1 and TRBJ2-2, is KAGVTQTPRYLIKTRGQQVTLSCSPISGHRSVSWYQQTPGQGLQFLFEYFSETQRNKGNFPGRFSGRQFSNSRSEMNVSTLELGDSALYLCASSLAGSGGAGELFFGEGSRLTVL.

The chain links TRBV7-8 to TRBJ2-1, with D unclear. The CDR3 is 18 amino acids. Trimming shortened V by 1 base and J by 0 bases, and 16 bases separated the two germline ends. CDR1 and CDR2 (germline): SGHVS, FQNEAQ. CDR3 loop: CASSLDPKPRSSYNEQFF. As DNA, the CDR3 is TGTGCCAGCAGCTTAGATCCTAAGCCGCGTAGCTCCTACAATGAGCAGTTCTTC.